This T cell receptor beta chain stems from a study of vaccination and CD4 T cells after COVID-19. About the study: A median of approximately 100 days (range 35 to 161) separated diagnosis from post-COVID sampling. General study findings and limits: Among those convalescent, a median 86.3% of reactive clones emerged solely post-vaccination.

Germline lookup yields CDR1 SGHVS and CDR2 FNYEAQ. The CDR3 covers 14 residues. As for treatment: approximately 11-day PBMC culture with coronavirus spike peptide pools or control peptides (ViraFEST assay). After about ten days of culture, CD4+ T cells were negatively selected. A word on this clonotype: What it binds is unknown. The junction shows a germline mismatch at one end, possibly a read error.

Sequenced with the Oncomine TCR Beta short-read assay was DNA taken from cultured CD4+ T cells. Investigators obtained genomic DNA by extraction from cultured CD4+ T cells. TCRdb recomputed calls from the PCR reads with MiXCR, one row per CDR3 protein. The repertoire has approximately 12,000 distinct CDR3 sequences, about half of them found once; the top ten carry roughly 15%. The specimen sequenced was CD4+ T cells from blood, cultured in vitro. The TCR originated in a human donor who had recovered from COVID-19. V gene TRBV7-6 combines with J gene TRBJ2-5; D is possibly TRBD1 or TRBD2 (6 bases each). For the CDR3, the DNA is TGTGCTAGCAGCTTAGAACAGGGAGGAGAGACCCAGTACTTC. This sequence encodes CASSLEQGGETQYF.